This entry describes one T cell receptor beta chain. This clonotype has more than one count but fewer than ten. Its binding antigen is unknown. Base qualities are not provided; no much larger clone lies one nucleotide away. The data originate from a study of T cell repertoires in cytomegalovirus infection (dated 2019 in TCRdb). General notes on the study: Because public TCR beta signatures pointed to carriage of CMV infection together with the matching HLA type, the HLA type of each donor mattered for the analysis. Overall study results and their limits: The ex vivo response was dominated by HLA-C-restricted CMV-specific TCR beta clonotypes, and the single most frequent clonotype in two of eight donors was supplied by these HLA-C-restricted clonotypes. Cumulative frequency of public TCR beta family members discriminated carriers of CMV infection plus the relevant HLA type in this cohort and an independent roughly 350-donor cohort.

Reads for this sample came from an Illumina HiSeq 1500. TCRdb handled the public reads itself, with Q25 trimming in fastp and clone calling in MiXCR, and kept productive beta chains. Identical CDR3 protein sequences are pooled into one entry, listed with their most common genes and DNA. The sample has some 440,000 distinct CDR3 sequences on record, approximately 33% of them singletons. Jointly, the top ten make up roughly an eighth of the sample. Sequenced: PBMCs. The sequence was obtained from a human donor in good health (CMV status not recorded). Some clones in this sample may be carry-over from other donors' samples.

CDR3 region: CASSLYTGGYIQYF. At the DNA level, the sequence is TGTGCCAGCAGTTTGTATACAGGAGGATACATTCAGTACTTC. The chain uses TRBV12-3 or TRBV12-4 and TRBJ2-4; the D gene could be TRBD1 or TRBD2, each one agreeing over 5 bases. From the cysteine up to the phenylalanine, the CDR3 has a length of 14 residues. Solely the CDR3 DNA is kept, with 42 bases framed from the first base. Trimming takes 3 bases from V and 8 bases from J, and the germline ends sit 14 bases apart.